One and the same sample provided the 29 T cell receptor beta chains below, sequenced in a study of blood T cell repertoires in COVID-19 (dated by TCRdb to 2020 to 2022). The library was built by means of the immunoSEQ multiplex PCR assay. Sourced from immuneACCESS, this table was stored by TCRdb with only in-frame sequences that have V and J called. A share of the clones is absent; for the studies checked, an unresolved V gene accounts for under half, and the remainder has no known explanation. In all, the sample holds a few hundred thousand clones, and 75% to 90% of those were seen once. Of the sample, just under 6.5% falls within the top ten clones. Sequencing input: peripheral blood. Source of these receptors: a woman aged 45-65 years with COVID-19, enrolled during active disease.

The CDR3 sequence: CSVGTREGKAGTQYF. Written as DNA, the CDR3 is TGCAGCGTTGGCACCCGAGAAGGGAAGGCGGGTACGCAGTATTTT. The J gene is TRBJ2-3, the V gene TRBV29-1, with a weak D call TRBD2 (5 bases). Trimming shortened V by 4 bases and J by 8 bases, and 22 bases separated the two germline ends. The length of the CDR3 is 15 residues. Germline V lookup: CDR1 SQVTM, CDR2 ANQGSEA.

DNA for the CDR3: TGTGCCAGCAGCTTAGCTACGGAGATGTTGGAGACCCAGTACTTC. Its protein is CASSLATEMLETQYF. The rearrangement uses TRBV7-6 and TRBJ2-5; D remains unclear. The CDR3 length is 15 residues. Between the trimmed V and J ends, which lost 0 bases and 5 bases, there was a span of 13 bases. Germline CDR1 reads SGHVS; CDR2 reads FNYEAQ.

The CDR3 is CASSFGLRETQYF. The CDR3 DNA sequence: TGTGCCAGCAGCTTCGGGTTACGAGAGACCCAGTACTTC. The rearrangement links TRBV11-3 to TRBJ2-5; D is uncertain. This CDR3 comprises 13 residues. V was pared by 3 bases and J by 4 bases, with 9 bases between. CDR1 SGHNT and CDR2 YENEEA come from the germline V gene.

The rearrangement links TRBV6-4 to TRBJ2-2; 7 nucleotides match TRBD1. Looked up from germline, CDR1 is MRHNA and CDR2 is SNTAGT. This CDR3 spans 14 amino acids. The V and J ends lost 4 bases and 7 bases, in that order; junction bases with no gene match: 6. As DNA, the CDR3 is TGTGCCAGCAGTGCGGACAGGCGGAACGGGGAGCTGTTTTTT. Translated: CASSADRRNGELFF.

The rearrangement joins TRBV10-2 to TRBJ2-7; the match to TRBD2 covers 8 bases. J was trimmed by 5 bases and V by 6 bases; bases with no gene match: 12. The germline V gene encodes CDR1 WSHSY and CDR2 SAAADI. The CDR3 sequence is 15 residues long. CDR3: CASRLPGGDIDEQYF. The CDR3 coding sequence is TGCGCCAGCAGACTCCCCGGGGGGGACATCGACGAGCAGTACTTC.

Notes on this clone: Other DNA sequences of this sample code for an identical CDR3. The rearrangement uses TRBV5-1 and TRBJ2-7; D unresolved. CDR1 is SGHRS, CDR2 YFSETQ, per germline. The CDR3 consists of 11 residues. Trimming removed 3 bases at V and 3 bases at J, with 4 bases between. The CDR3 DNA follows: TGCGCCAGCAGCTCCCACTACGAGCAGTACTTC. Translation gives CASSSHYEQYF.

This chain links TRBV4-1 with TRBJ2-1; D unclear. V was trimmed by 0 bases and J by 4 bases, leaving 13 bases between them. Germline CDR1 reads MGHRA; CDR2 reads YSYEKL. The CDR3 sequence is 16 residues long. The CDR3 is CASSQDESFLYNEQFF. CDR3 nucleotides: TGCGCCAGCAGCCAAGATGAGAGTTTTTTATACAATGAGCAGTTCTTC.

This sequence joins TRBV3-1 (or the pseudogene TRBV3-2) and TRBJ1-3; D unresolved. The CDR3 loop spans 12 amino acids. V was pared by 3 bases and J by 4 bases, with 4 bases between. Germline V gene lookup returns CDR1 LGHDT and CDR2 YNNKEL (reference sequence). CDR3 nucleotide sequence: TGTGCCAGCAGCCATAGAGGAAACACCATATATTTT. Its protein is CASSHRGNTIYF.

The genes are TRBV9 and TRBJ2-3; tentatively, D is TRBD2 (6 bases). CDR1 is SGDLS, CDR2 YYNGEE, per germline. V gave up 5 bases and J gave up 2 bases, with 9 bases separating them. The CDR3 covers 13 residues. The CDR3 DNA is TGTGCCAGCAGGGGACTCCTCACAGATACGCAGTATTTT. Its translation is CASRGLLTDTQYF.

This sequence joins TRBV5-5 and TRBJ1-1; D is unresolved. V was cut by 2 bases and J by 8 bases, with 13 bases left in between. The CDR3 covers 13 residues. Germline CDR1 reads SGHKS; CDR2 reads YYEKEE (reference sequence). CDR3 residues: CASSFRPGLEAFF. CDR3 sequence (DNA): TGTGCCAGCAGCTTCCGTCCCGGTTTAGAAGCTTTCTTT.

The chain uses TRBV30 and TRBJ2-2, with D possibly matching TRBD1 (5 bases). Trimming took off 3 bases at V and 4 bases at J, with 12 bases between the two ends. Germline V gene lookup returns CDR1 GTSNPN and CDR2 SVGIG (reference sequence). The CDR3 runs to 14 residues. The CDR3, as DNA: TGTGCCTGGAGAGGCCAGGGTCGCACCGGGGAGCTGTTTTTT. This sequence encodes CAWRGQGRTGELFF. The variable domain in full, completed from reference TRBV30 and TRBJ2-2, reads SQTIHQWPATLVQPVGSPLSLECTVEGTSNPNLYWYRQAAGRGLQLLFYSVGIGQISSEVPQNLSASRPQDRQFILSSKKLLLSDSGFYLCAWRGQGRTGELFFGEGSRLTVL.

This clone showed up just a few times. This chain links TRBV6-2 or TRBV6-3 with TRBJ2-1, with no clear D. Germline assignment: CDR1 MNHEY and CDR2 SVGEGT. V was clipped by 2 bases and J by 9 bases, with 11 bases between them. The CDR3 has 13 residues. CDR3 DNA sequence: TGTGCCAGCAGTTACAGCTTGTTCGCTGAGCAGTTCTTC. It yields the protein CASSYSLFAEQFF.

The chain recombines TRBV6-1 with TRBJ2-3, with D possibly being TRBD2 (5 bases). Germline CDR1 MNHNS, CDR2 SASEGT. Trimming cost V 0 bases and J 1 base, with 8 bases left between them. The CDR3 covers 15 residues. The CDR3 here is CASSEAWRGTDTQYF. The CDR3 DNA reads as TGTGCCAGCAGTGAAGCCTGGCGGGGCACAGATACGCAGTATTTT.

The rearrangement joins TRBV7-3 to TRBJ1-1, with D possibly TRBD1 on 6 matching bases. Germline V CDR1 and CDR2: SGHTA, FQGTGA. This CDR3 is 14 amino acids long. V lost 0 bases to trimming and J lost 3 bases, with 8 bases between them. The CDR3 loop reads CASSLTQGYTEAFF. As DNA, the CDR3 is TGTGCCAGCAGCTTAACACAGGGATACACTGAAGCTTTCTTT.

The V gene is TRBV6-1, the J gene TRBJ2-2; 7 nucleotides align to TRBD1. Germline-derived CDR1 and CDR2 are MNHNS and SASEGT. The CDR3 has 16 amino acids. With 1 base clipped from V and 4 bases from J, the junction kept 6 bases outside the gene matches. CDR3 loop: CASSEVGTEPTGELFF. The CDR3 nucleotides are TGTGCCAGCAGTGAAGTGGGGACAGAGCCCACCGGGGAGCTGTTTTTT.

This chain connects TRBV5-6 to TRBJ2-5, with unresolved D. V shed 3 bases and J shed 3 bases, with 3 bases lying between them. CDR1 is SGHDT and CDR2 is YYEEEE in the germline V gene. This CDR3 has 11 residues. The CDR3 loop reads CASSSKETQYF. The CDR3 region has the DNA TGTGCCAGCAGCTCTAAAGAGACCCAGTACTTC.

V is TRBV6-2 or TRBV6-3 and J is TRBJ1-5, with a weak D call TRBD1 (6 bases). The CDR3 totals 14 residues. Trimming pared 6 bases from V and 10 bases from J, leaving 19 bases between. Germline loops: CDR1 MNHEY, CDR2 SVGEGT. CDR3 DNA: TGTGCCAGCAGCCCACGGGGAGGGGGATCCCCCCAGCATTTT. This gives the protein CASSPRGGGSPQHF.

The chain uses TRBV19 and TRBJ2-3, with 7 bases lining up with TRBD2. Germline V gives CDR1 LNHDA, CDR2 SQIVND (reference sequence). The CDR3 loop spans 16 amino acids. V was clipped by 5 bases and J by 0 bases; unmatched bases: 8. The DNA for the CDR3 is TGTGCCAGTAGTGCTCCGCGGGAGTTTAGCACAGATACGCAGTATTTT. It translates to CASSAPREFSTDTQYF.

The chain uses TRBV30 and TRBJ2-3; 7 bases map to TRBD2. Looked up from germline, CDR1 is GTSNPN and CDR2 is SVGIG (reference sequence). The CDR3 has 14 amino acids. V was clipped by 5 bases and J by 5 bases; unmatched bases: 10. CDR3 sequence (DNA): TGTGCCTGGGGGGGAGGGCTCCTGGGAGATACGCAGTATTTT. Amino acid sequence: CAWGGGLLGDTQYF.

The V call is TRBV6-5, the J call TRBJ1-1; no clear D gene. This CDR3 is built from 14 residues. Germline CDR1 is MNHEY and CDR2 is SVGAGI. The V gene lost 4 bases and the J gene lost 0 bases, with 9 bases spanning the gap. CDR3 sequence: CASSSPRVNTEAFF. The CDR3 nucleotides read TGTGCCAGCAGTTCCCCGAGGGTGAACACTGAAGCTTTCTTT.

V and J are TRBV9 and TRBJ1-2, with D perhaps TRBD1 (6 bases). The V end lost 3 bases, the J end lost 7 bases, and 10 bases lay between the germline ends. CDR3 length: 12 amino acids. CDR1 SGDLS and CDR2 YYNGEE come from the germline V gene. CDR3 amino acids: CASSAHRAGYTF. The CDR3 DNA reads as TGTGCCAGCAGCGCCCACAGGGCTGGCTACACCTTC.

The rearrangement joins TRBV24-1 to TRBJ2-1; 8 nucleotides agree with TRBD1. V gave up 6 bases and J gave up 8 bases; unmatched junction bases: 5. Looked up from germline, CDR1 is KGHDR and CDR2 is SFDVKD. This CDR3 has 13 amino acids. CDR3 coding DNA: TGTGCCACCAGTATAGGACAGGGAGATGAGCAGTTCTTC. Residues: CATSIGQGDEQFF.

The V and J genes are TRBV28 and TRBJ2-7; the match to TRBD1 covers 9 bases. The V segment lost 7 bases and the J segment 3 bases; nucleotides outside the gene matches: 10. This CDR3 has 15 amino acids. Germline V CDR1 and CDR2: MDHEN, SYDVKM. CDR3 amino acids: CASNTAGTGSYEQYF. CDR3 DNA: TGTGCCAGCAACACTGCCGGGACAGGGAGCTACGAGCAGTACTTC.

The J gene is TRBJ1-1, the V gene TRBV4-1; 7 bases match TRBD1. This CDR3 comprises 15 residues. V gave up 6 bases and J gave up 4 bases; unmatched junction bases: 11. Germline CDR1 MGHRA, CDR2 YSYEKL. CDR3 in DNA: TGCGCCAGCAGAGGTAACAGGGGACGGGTCACTGAAGCTTTCTTT. As protein: CASRGNRGRVTEAFF.

This clone has a handful of counts. V is TRBV30 and J is TRBJ2-7; D is unclear. The ends were cut back, 3 bases at V and 3 bases at J, with 15 bases in the middle. Germline V gene data show CDR1 as GTSNPN and CDR2 as SVGIG (reference sequence). The CDR3 is made up of 14 amino acids. This CDR3 reads CAWSHGGFNYEQYF. The CDR3 DNA follows: TGTGCCTGGAGCCATGGCGGATTCAACTACGAGCAGTACTTC.

The rearrangement uses TRBV24-1 and TRBJ2-7; TRBD1 is a possible D gene (5 bases). The V gene's germline CDR1 is KGHDR and CDR2 SFDVKD. The ends were cut back, 6 bases at V and 3 bases at J, with 17 bases in the middle. CDR3 length: 15 residues. The CDR3 region is CATSPGPPRNYEQYF. As DNA, the CDR3 is TGTGCCACCAGTCCAGGGCCCCCGAGGAACTACGAGCAGTACTTC.

The chain employs TRBV18 and TRBJ1-6; 8 bases are a match to TRBD1. Germline loops: CDR1 KGHSH, CDR2 LQKENI. Trimming at V came to 3 bases and at J to 8 bases, leaving 6 bases not matched to a gene. This CDR3 is 15 amino acids long. The CDR3 loop reads CASSPIQGVDSPLHF. The CDR3 DNA reads as TGTGCCAGCTCACCCATACAGGGGGTGGATTCACCCCTCCACTTT.

This clone was observed a single time. The V gene is TRBV10-3, the J gene TRBJ2-1; 10 nucleotides align to TRBD2. Germline V CDR1 and CDR2: ENHRY, SYGVKD. This CDR3 has 15 amino acids. Germline trimming cut 6 bases from V and 5 bases from J; bases unmatched to any gene: 7. The CDR3 reads CAIRPGLAENNEQFF. CDR3 sequence (DNA): TGTGCCATCAGGCCAGGACTAGCGGAAAACAATGAGCAGTTCTTC.

The V call is TRBV5-4, the J call TRBJ2-1; D call uncertain. Germline lookup yields CDR1 SGHNT and CDR2 YYREEE (reference sequence). The CDR3 contains 15 residues. V shed 4 bases and J shed 4 bases, with 15 bases lying between them. The DNA of the CDR3 is TGTGCCAGCAGCCAACCCGGTCAGGCTTACAATGAGCAGTTCTTC. Its translation: CASSQPGQAYNEQFF.